The 25 T cell receptor beta chains reported below all come from one sample, sequenced in a study of tumor and adjacent non-tumor tissue in lung cancer. TCRbeta libraries were built with three rounds of nested PCR, modified from ARM-PCR. MiXCR, run by TCRdb on the multiplex PCR reads, gives a single entry per CDR3 protein. The data show about 80,000 distinct CDR3 sequences, approximately 80% seen once. The template was RNA from unsorted bulk tissue. The normal lung tissue was taken more than 3 cm from the tumor edge. The sequencing input was distant non-tumor lung tissue. Every receptor here comes from a man aged 60 to 69 with non-small cell lung cancer.

A remark on this clonotype: Its ends do not fully match the called genes, so a read error is possible. The rearrangement links TRBV4-1 to TRBJ2-3, with D perhaps TRBD2 (6 bases). From germline, CDR1 is MGHRA and CDR2 YSYEKL. There are 17 residues in the CDR3. The CDR3 bases are TGCGCCAGCACCCAAGAATATGGCGGGGCTAGCACAGATACGCAGTATTTT. Its protein product is CASTQEYGGASTDTQYF.

Concerning this clonotype: Being one base from a much bigger clone, this may be a read error. The rearrangement uses TRBV5-6 and TRBJ2-3; D perhaps matches TRBD2 (7 bases). This CDR3 comprises 14 residues. Germline CDR1 SGHDT, CDR2 YYEEEE. The CDR3 loop is CASSLVRGADTHYF. The CDR3 DNA follows: TGTGCCAGCAGCTTGGTACGGGGGGCAGATACGCACTATTTT.

Worth noting for this clonotype: The CDR3 end shows no conserved phenylalanine or tryptophan, and so a read error is likely. The V gene is TRBV7-9, the J gene TRBJ1-6; a weak D match, TRBD1 (6 bases). V lost 6 bases and J lost 9, with 15 bases in between. The CDR3 is made up of 14 amino acids. Germline V CDR1 and CDR2: SEHNR, FQNEAQ (reference sequence). The CDR3 region has the DNA TGTGCCAGCAGGGGGACAAGGAGGGGTTCACCCCTCCACCTT. This encodes CASRGTRRGSPLHL.

V gene TRBV29-1 combines with J gene TRBJ2-1; 9 nucleotides align to TRBD1. Germline values: CDR1 SQVTM, CDR2 ANQGSEA. The V and J ends lost 2 bases and 4 bases, in that order; junction bases with no gene match: 6. The CDR3 has 15 residues. CDR3 coding DNA: TGCAGCGTTGAATCTCCGGGACAGGGATACAATGAGCAGTTCTTC. As protein: CSVESPGQGYNEQFF.

As to this clonotype: The junction shows a germline mismatch at one end, possibly a read error. The chain recombines TRBV20-1 with TRBJ1-5; a possible D gene is TRBD1 (5 bases). The CDR3 runs to 14 residues. Per the germline V gene, CDR1 is DFQATT and CDR2 is SNEGSKA (reference sequence). CDR3 nucleotides: TGCAGTTCTAGACTCACAGGAGGCGATCAGCCCCAGCATTTT. Translated: CSSRLTGGDQPQHF.

As regards this clonotype: One base away lies a much larger clone, so this may be a sequencing read error. This CDR3 is missing its conserved last phenylalanine or tryptophan, likely due to a read error. This chain joins TRBV5-4 and TRBJ1-2; perhaps TRBD1 as D (5 bases). Germline V CDR1 and CDR2: SGHNT, YYREEE (reference sequence). The CDR3 covers 13 residues. V gave up 2 bases and J gave up 4 bases, with 9 bases separating them. Here the CDR3 reads CASSFSGGYGYTL. DNA of the CDR3: TGTGCCAGCAGCTTTAGTGGGGGCTATGGCTACACCTTA.

Worth noting for this clonotype: The junction departs from the called germline gene at one end, perhaps through a read error. The chain has TRBV20-1 and TRBJ2-5; no definite D call. The CDR3 consists of 15 residues. CDR1 and CDR2 (germline): DFQATT, SNEGSKA (reference sequence). The CDR3 DNA is TGCAGTGGTAGAGATCTGTGGCAGGCCCAAGAGACCCAGTACTTC. Translating it yields CSGRDLWQAQETQYF.

Details on this clonotype: A read error is likely, as this CDR3 ends without the conserved phenylalanine or tryptophan. It is unclear where the CDR3 begins or ends on the DNA, so no DNA is shown, and the CDR3 is as TCRdb lists it. The V and J genes are TRBV10-1 and TRBJ2-7; TRBD1, the D gene given by the table, was not confirmed from the DNA. CDR1 is WNHNN and CDR2 is SYGVQD in the germline V gene (reference sequence). The CDR3 comprises 13 residues, both ends counted. The CDR3 sequence is CASRGHGAYEQNL.

This chain uses TRBV7-9 with TRBJ1-5; no definite D call. V was shortened by 0 bases and J by 10 bases, with 4 bases between the two germline ends. Looked up from germline, CDR1 is SEHNR and CDR2 is FQNEAQ (reference sequence). The CDR3 has 11 residues. The CDR3 DNA follows: TGTGCCAGCAGCTTAGCGGGACCCCAGCATTTT. This gives the protein CASSLAGPQHF.

The chain joins TRBV11-2 to TRBJ2-5; a possible D gene is TRBD1 (5 bases). From germline, CDR1 is SGHAT and CDR2 FQNNGV. The CDR3 is 14 residues long. Trimming left V 11 bases short and J 5 bases short, with 21 bases between. CDR3 in amino acids: CADSSGRVLETQYF. As DNA, the CDR3 is TGTGCCGACAGCTCCGGACGGGTTCTGGAGACCCAGTACTTC.

As for this clonotype: A junction boundary mismatches the germline segment, possibly from a read error. The V and J genes are TRBV5-1 and TRBJ1-4; D ambiguous. Germline assignment: CDR1 SGHRS and CDR2 YFSETQ. CDR3 length: 14 amino acids. The CDR3 nucleotides read TGCGCCAACAGCTCGGCATTGGGTAATGAAAAACTGTTTTTT. Its translation: CANSSALGNEKLFF.

V gene TRBV11-2 combines with J gene TRBJ2-1, with 7 bases matching TRBD2. After removal of 6 bases from V and 9 bases from J, the junction contained 11 bases not matched to a gene. The CDR3 contains 14 residues. CDR1 and CDR2 (germline): SGHAT, FQNNGV. The CDR3 DNA sequence: TGTGCCAGCAGGTTGTGTCGGGAGGTGAGTGAGCAGTTCTTC. Translation gives CASRLCREVSEQFF.

A note on this clonotype: Relative to the germline gene, one junction end is altered; a read error may explain this. The chain joins TRBV11-3 to TRBJ2-3; 7 nucleotides align to TRBD2. Germline V gives CDR1 SGHNT, CDR2 YENEEA. CDR3 length: 13 residues. CDR3 in amino acids: CASSYRGADTQYF. In DNA form, the CDR3 reads TGTGCGAGCAGCTATCGGGGGGCAGATACGCAGTATTTT.

This clonotype was found a few times. This may be a read error: a much more frequent sequence differs by one nucleotide. The chain links TRBV20-1 to TRBJ2-3, with 8 bases that match TRBD2. The CDR3 sequence is 16 residues long. Germline loops: CDR1 DFQATT, CDR2 SNEGSKA (reference sequence). This CDR3 reads CSAGGTTSGRTDMQYF. The DNA for the CDR3 is TGCAGTGCCGGGGGTACTACTAGCGGTCGCACAGATATGCAGTATTTT.

Comment on this clonotype: The junction shows a germline mismatch at one end, possibly a read error. The chain employs TRBV18 and TRBJ2-5, with 7 bases aligning to TRBD2. The CDR3 is 13 amino acids. Germline-derived CDR1 and CDR2 are KGHSH and LQKENI. CDR3: CASREEGGETQYF. The CDR3, as DNA: TGTGCCAGCCGAGAAGAGGGAGGGGAGACACAGTACTTC.

On this clonotype itself: At one of its ends the junction is not consistent with the germline gene, which may arise from a read error. This chain links TRBV5-4 with TRBJ1-5; tentatively, D is TRBD1 (5 bases). CDR3 length: 15 amino acids. Per germline, CDR1 SGHNT and CDR2 YYREEE (reference sequence). CDR3 loop: CANSFFRGSNQPQHF. CDR3 bases: TGTGCCAACAGCTTTTTTAGGGGAAGCAATCAGCCCCAGCATTTT.

Turning to this clonotype: The germline gene is not matched at one end of the junction; a read error may be the cause. CDR3: CTSSDTGTVGARYF. In DNA, the CDR3 is TGTACCAGCAGTGATACCGGGACCGTGGGGGCCCGGTACTTC. The J gene is TRBJ2-5, the V gene TRBV6-5; D might be TRBD1 (6 bases). CDR1 and CDR2 (germline): MNHEY, SVGAGI. This CDR3 region has 14 residues.

A word on this clonotype: The CDR3 ends on some other residue instead of the conserved phenylalanine or tryptophan, so this is likely a read error. The chain recombines TRBV12-3 or TRBV12-4 with TRBJ2-3; perhaps TRBD1 as D (5 bases). The tail of the sequence fits TRBJ1-5 better, so the J call may be wrong. CDR3 length equals 14 residues. CDR3 bases: TGTGCCAGCATCCCCAGGGAGGGCGCAGATACGCAGCATTCT. Translation: CASIPREGADTQHS.

Details on this clonotype: One end of the junction is discordant with germline, which a read error may explain. The gene calls are TRBV20-1 and TRBJ2-2; D is uncertain. This CDR3 spans 16 amino acids. Germline CDR1 DFQATT, CDR2 SNEGSKA (reference sequence). CDR3 sequence: CSAREGMGGYAGQLFF. Written as DNA, the CDR3 is TGCAGTGCTAGAGAGGGGATGGGTGGGTACGCCGGGCAGCTGTTTTTT.

This rearrangement joins TRBV12-3 or TRBV12-4 to TRBJ1-5, with D possibly being TRBD1 (5 bases). The CDR3 totals 14 residues. Deletions cut 5 bases from V and 6 bases from J, with 14 bases between. The chain's CDR3 is CASSPSGGAQPQHF. The CDR3 DNA reads as TGTGCCAGCAGTCCTTCCGGGGGAGCTCAGCCCCAGCATTTT.

In this sample, this clonotype turned up a few times. The CDR3 carries no conserved terminal phenylalanine or tryptophan, so it likely arises from a read error. The chain couples TRBV20-1 to TRBJ1-5; TRBD1 might be the D (5 bases). CDR3 length: 16 residues. Trimming took 6 bases from V and 2 from J, leaving 20 bases between them. Germline V gene data show CDR1 as DFQATT and CDR2 as SNEGSKA (reference sequence). The CDR3 sequence: CSALRTGRAGNQPQHL. DNA for the CDR3: TGCAGTGCCCTCCGGACGGGGCGCGCGGGCAATCAGCCCCAGCATTTA.

As concerns this clonotype: An end of the junction differs from the germline gene, which may be a read error. V gene TRBV20-1 combines with J gene TRBJ1-5, with D hard to call. CDR1 and CDR2 from the germline V gene are DFQATT and SNEGSKA (reference sequence). CDR3 size: 15 residues. Here the CDR3 DNA reads TGCAGTGCTAGAGAACACAGCGGGCTGGGTCAGTCCCAGCATTTT. Translating it yields CSAREHSGLGQSQHF.

This clonotype appeared a single time. The junction and the germline gene differ at one end; a read error may be behind it. V gene TRBV11-2 combines with J gene TRBJ2-7; 8 bases line up with TRBD1. The CDR3 spans 17 residues. CDR1 SGHAT and CDR2 FQNNGV come from the germline V gene. DNA of the CDR3: TGTGCCAGCAGCCGGATGGGACAGGCCTTCGAATCCTACGGGCAGTACTTC. Residues: CASSRMGQAFESYGQYF.

The gene calls are TRBV9 and TRBJ1-6; possible D gene TRBD1, 6 bases. V lost 0 bases and J 8 bases, leaving 9 bases between the germline ends. Germline CDR1 reads SGDLS; CDR2 reads YYNGEE. This CDR3 has 14 residues. The CDR3 here is CASSVGGAHSPLHF. The CDR3 DNA reads TGTGCCAGCAGCGTAGGGGGGGCACATTCACCCCTCCACTTT.

To note about this clonotype: One junction end does not reproduce the germline sequence, and a read error may be involved. The genes are TRBV11-2 and TRBJ1-1; tentative D call: TRBD1 (5 bases). There are 14 residues in the CDR3. The germline CDR1 and CDR2 sequences are SGHAT and FQNNGV. CDR3 sequence (DNA): TGTGCCAGCAGCTTAATGCAGGGTAGAACTGAAGTTTTCTTT. Translated, it gives CASSLMQGRTEVFF.